Following are 19 T cell receptor beta chains from one sample sequenced in a study of cytomegalovirus exposure and HLA in healthy donors. Amplification used 60 Vbeta primers and 13 Jbeta primers. Sequencing was performed with immunoSEQ multiplex PCR; in TCRdb, only in-frame clones are kept and a portion is missing. The data contain about 130,000 clones, around three quarters of them singletons. Sequenced material: PBMCs. Receptors originate from a man between 40 and 49 years old in good health and CMV-seropositive.

This clone has just one count. The rearrangement uses TRBV14 and TRBJ1-5; 9 nucleotides match TRBD1. J gave up 3 bases and V 7 bases, and 13 bases lay outside the gene matches. Germline V gene sequence: CDR1 SGHDN, CDR2 FVKESK. The CDR3 length is 17 residues. The CDR3: CASNLTCDRGSNQPQHF. CDR3 nucleotides: TGTGCCAGCAACCTCACCTGCGACAGGGGGTCCAATCAGCCCCAGCATTTT.

The chain uses TRBV6-6 and TRBJ1-1, with TRBD1 matching 8 bases. CDR1 and CDR2 from the germline V gene are MNHNY and SVGAGI (reference sequence). After removal of 4 bases from V and 8 bases from J, the junction contained 12 bases not matched to a gene. There are 15 residues in the CDR3. CDR3 sequence (DNA): TGTGCCAGCAGTTCAACGACAGGGGTGTCTGGGGAAGCTTTCTTT. This sequence encodes CASSSTTGVSGEAFF.

V and J are TRBV10-3 and TRBJ2-1, with 10 bases matching TRBD2. V gave up 2 bases and J gave up 1 base; unmatched junction bases: 5. The CDR3 contains 17 residues. Per germline, CDR1 ENHRY and CDR2 SYGVKD. The CDR3 reads CAISEPLAGVSYNEQFF. CDR3 in DNA: TGTGCCATCAGTGAGCCTCTAGCGGGAGTTTCCTACAATGAGCAGTTCTTC.

A single count supports this clone. The chain couples TRBV11-2 to TRBJ1-6; D unclear. Trimming removed 4 bases from V and 7 bases from J, with 5 bases in between. The CDR3 spans 12 residues. Germline V CDR1 and CDR2: SGHAT, FQNNGV. The CDR3 protein is CASSSQNSPLHF. The DNA of the CDR3 is TGTGCCAGCAGCTCGCAGAATTCACCCCTCCACTTT.

This sequence joins TRBV27 and TRBJ2-7, with 10 bases lining up with TRBD2. With 5 bases clipped from V and 5 bases from J, the junction kept 9 bases outside the gene matches. There are 15 residues in the CDR3. The V gene's germline CDR1 is MNHEY and CDR2 SMNVEV (reference sequence). The CDR3 DNA reads TGTGCCAGCAGTCTTGCGCCCGGACTAGCGGACGAGCAGTACTTC. It encodes CASSLAPGLADEQYF.

A note on this clone: An end of the junction does not agree with germline; a read error may underlie this. The V gene is TRBV7-7, the J gene TRBJ2-1, with 13 bases matching TRBD2. The CDR3 runs 16 residues. CDR1 is SSHAT and CDR2 is FNYEAQ in the germline V gene (reference sequence). CDR3 sequence reads: CASSPPTSGRLDEQFF. CDR3 sequence (DNA): TGTGCTAGCAGTCCGCCGACTAGCGGGAGGCTCGATGAGCAGTTCTTC.

The table lists this clone with a few counts. CDR3 residues: CSVESWAVFGGYTF. CDR3 sequence (DNA): TGCAGCGTTGAATCGTGGGCTGTTTTTGGAGGCTACACCTTC. V gene TRBV29-1 combines with J gene TRBJ1-2; D is undetermined. V dropped 2 bases and J dropped 8 bases, with 18 bases sitting between them. This CDR3 is built from 14 residues. Germline CDR1 is SQVTM and CDR2 is ANQGSEA.

The count of this clone is one. The chain combines TRBV5-6 with TRBJ2-1; 8 bases are shared with TRBD1. CDR1 and CDR2 (germline): SGHDT, YYEEEE. With V trimmed by 4 bases and J by 7 bases, 4 bases remained unmatched. The CDR3 extends over 13 amino acids. DNA for the CDR3: TGTGCCAGCAGCCAACAGGGGGAGAATGAGCAGTTCTTC. This codes for CASSQQGENEQFF.

This chain joins TRBV6-1 and TRBJ2-7; D is perhaps TRBD1 (5 bases). V gave up 6 bases and J gave up 5 bases, with 14 bases separating them. The CDR3 contains 13 residues. The germline V gene encodes CDR1 MNHNS and CDR2 SASEGT. The CDR3: CASRPPGSHEQYF. As DNA, the CDR3 is TGTGCCAGCAGACCGCCAGGGTCCCACGAGCAGTACTTC.

The rearrangement joins TRBV19 to TRBJ2-7; 10 bases fit TRBD1. CDR1 and CDR2 (germline): LNHDA, SQIVND (reference sequence). With 5 bases clipped from V and 1 base from J, the junction kept 2 bases outside the gene matches. The CDR3 has 14 amino acids. Here the CDR3 DNA reads TGTGCCAGTAGTCGGGACAGGGGATCCTACGAGCAGTACTTC. It specifies CASSRDRGSYEQYF. Variable domain in full (rest from reference TRBV19 and TRBJ2-7): DGGITQSPKYLFRKEGQNVTLSCEQNLNHDAMYWYRQDPGQGLRLIYYSQIVNDFQKGDIAEGYSVSREKKESFPLTVTSAQKNPTAFYLCASSRDRGSYEQYFGPGTRLTVT.

The chain couples TRBV11-3 to TRBJ2-2, with 10 bases matching TRBD1. Trimming at V came to 3 bases and at J to 2 bases, leaving 0 bases not matched to a gene. The CDR3 consists of 15 residues. The germline V gene encodes CDR1 SGHNT and CDR2 YENEEA. The CDR3 DNA reads TGTGCCAGCAGCTTGACAGGGGGCAACACCGGGGAGCTGTTTTTT. Translating gives CASSLTGGNTGELFF.

This clone was counted only a few times. The chain combines TRBV6-5 with TRBJ2-1; TRBD2 agrees at 8 bases. Germline V lookup: CDR1 MNHEY, CDR2 SVGAGI. The CDR3 totals 15 residues. V shed 7 bases and J 9 bases; nucleotides not matched to a gene: 14. The CDR3, as DNA: TGTGCCAGCACGGGGGGGAGACTAGCGAGAGGTGAGCAGTTCTTC. This encodes CASTGGRLARGEQFF.

The V and J genes are TRBV5-1 and TRBJ2-5; 7 nucleotides align to TRBD2. The CDR3 totals 14 residues. J lost 5 bases, V lost 4 bases, and 8 bases had no gene match. CDR1 and CDR2 (germline): SGHRS, YFSETQ. Written as DNA, the CDR3 is TGCGCCAGCAGCACTGGACTAGTTAGGGAGACCCAGTACTTC. This translates into CASSTGLVRETQYF.

The rearrangement joins TRBV19 to TRBJ1-5, with D unresolved. CDR3 size: 14 residues. Trimming shortened V by 6 bases and J by 0 bases, and 9 bases separated the two germline ends. Per the germline V gene, CDR1 is LNHDA and CDR2 is SQIVND (reference sequence). The CDR3 here is CASRGSYSNQPQHF. In DNA form, the CDR3 reads TGTGCCAGTAGAGGGAGTTATAGCAATCAGCCCCAGCATTTT.

The chain is built from TRBV19 and TRBJ2-1; the match to TRBD2 covers 10 bases. Germline lookup yields CDR1 LNHDA and CDR2 SQIVND (reference sequence). V lost 3 bases and J lost 3; bases outside the gene matches: 5. This CDR3 comprises 16 residues. CDR3 loop: CASSITSSGGYNEQFF. The CDR3 coding sequence is TGTGCCAGTAGTATCACGTCTAGCGGGGGCTACAATGAGCAGTTCTTC.

This clone was found a few times. CDR3 sequence: CATSRVEQGRDTQYF. CDR3 DNA sequence: TGTGCCACCAGCAGAGTGGAGCAGGGTCGAGATACGCAGTATTTT. This chain uses TRBV15 with TRBJ2-3, with D possibly being TRBD1 (5 bases). This CDR3 spans 15 amino acids. The ends were cut back, 1 base at V and 5 bases at J, with 13 bases in the middle. Germline loops: CDR1 LNHNV, CDR2 YYDKDF (reference sequence).

About this clone itself: An end of the junction differs from the germline gene, which may be a read error. V gene TRBV7-9 combines with J gene TRBJ2-5, with D tentatively TRBD1 (6 bases). CDR3 length equals 15 residues. Germline assignment: CDR1 SEHNR and CDR2 FQNEAQ (reference sequence). Written as DNA, the CDR3 is TGTTCCAGCAGCTCTTATTCTGGGGGCCCAGAGACCCAGTACTTC. Its translation: CSSSSYSGGPETQYF.

The V call is TRBV6-6, the J call TRBJ2-2, with 7 positions matching TRBD1. Unmatched junction bases numbered 7, after V lost 2 bases and J lost 7 bases. CDR1 is MNHNY and CDR2 is SVGAGI in the germline V gene (reference sequence). This CDR3 spans 15 amino acids. The CDR3 loop reads CASSYPGQVLGELFF. Written as DNA, the CDR3 is TGTGCCAGCAGTTACCCCGGACAGGTCCTCGGGGAGCTGTTTTTT.

This chain joins TRBV4-1 and TRBJ2-7; D is possibly TRBD2 (7 bases). CDR1 is MGHRA, CDR2 YSYEKL, per germline. V lost 0 bases to trimming and J lost 4 bases, with 13 bases between them. The CDR3 runs 15 residues. CDR3: CASSQEGAGVYEQYF. DNA for the CDR3: TGCGCCAGCAGCCAAGAGGGGGCGGGGGTTTACGAGCAGTACTTC.